The 27 T cell receptor beta chains in this list originate from one sample, sequenced in a study of blood T cell repertoires in COVID-19. Using immunoSEQ multiplex PCR, the repertoire was profiled, and TCRdb retains in-frame clones only, with some absent. This sample has a few hundred thousand clones, with about 92% found just once. Sequences were obtained from PBMCs or T cells enriched from blood (not recorded which). These receptors originate from a man aged 18 to 29 who had recovered from COVID-19.

In its sample, this clone was seen once. V usage is TRBV7-8 and J usage is TRBJ1-1; weak D call: TRBD1 (5 bases). CDR3 length: 12 amino acids. Germline V gives CDR1 SGHVS, CDR2 FQNEAQ. Trimming took 5 bases from V and 11 from J, leaving 15 bases between them. The DNA of the CDR3 is TGTGCCAGCAGCCTTGCACCAGGGTGGGCTTTCTTT. Protein sequence: CASSLAPGWAFF.

V and J are TRBV3-1 (or the pseudogene TRBV3-2) and TRBJ1-5; no reliable D call. This CDR3 has 12 amino acids. V was cut by 5 bases and J by 5 bases, with 7 bases left in between. Germline CDR1 is LGHDT and CDR2 is YNNKEL (reference sequence). CDR3 amino acids: CASSSGDQPQHF. DNA for the CDR3: TGTGCCAGCAGCTCCGGGGATCAGCCCCAGCATTTT.

The V call is TRBV19, the J call TRBJ1-5; no clear D. Looked up from germline, CDR1 is LNHDA and CDR2 is SQIVND (reference sequence). V was trimmed by 2 bases and J by 2 bases, leaving 4 bases between them. This CDR3 is built from 13 residues. The CDR3 DNA follows: TGTGCCAGTAGTATATCTGGCAATCAGCCCCAGCATTTT. Translation gives CASSISGNQPQHF.

The rearrangement links TRBV27 to TRBJ1-1; D possibly corresponds to TRBD1 (6 bases). Germline V gives CDR1 MNHEY, CDR2 SMNVEV (reference sequence). V lost 6 bases and J lost 4, with 15 bases in between. The CDR3 has 14 amino acids. Here the CDR3 reads CASRTTGRGTEAFF. The CDR3 DNA sequence: TGTGCCAGCAGGACCACAGGGCGCGGCACTGAAGCTTTCTTT.

Remarks on this clone: Relative to the germline gene, one junction end is altered; a read error may explain this. The chain carries TRBV28 and TRBJ1-5; D may be TRBD1 (6 bases). The CDR3 runs 11 residues. Germline V lookup: CDR1 MDHEN, CDR2 SYDVKM. Here the CDR3 reads CASTSPTGSYF. In DNA, the CDR3 is TGTGCCAGCACATCCCCCACAGGGTCGTATTTT.

The gene calls are TRBV6-6 and TRBJ1-5; D may be TRBD1 (6 bases). The CDR3 extends over 16 amino acids. The V and J ends lost 5 bases and 4 bases respectively, with 18 bases between them. Germline assignment: CDR1 MNHNY and CDR2 SVGAGI (reference sequence). The CDR3, as DNA: TGTGCCAGCAGTCTGGATTCAGGGGTACGAAATCAGCCCCAGCATTTT. Amino acids: CASSLDSGVRNQPQHF.

The chain couples TRBV28 to TRBJ2-2; possibly TRBD1 for D (5 bases). This CDR3 has 15 residues. Germline CDR1 and CDR2: MDHEN and SYDVKM. As DNA, the CDR3 is TGTGCTGTACGGCAGGGCAATAGGGGCACCGGGGAGCTGTTTTTT. It translates to CAVRQGNRGTGELFF.

The chain is built from TRBV7-3 and TRBJ2-3; TRBD2 might be the D (6 bases). The CDR3 has 16 residues. V lost 3 bases, J lost 0 bases, and 13 bases lay in between. CDR1 is SGHTA, CDR2 FQGTGA, per germline. The CDR3 coding sequence is TGTGCCAGCAGCTTGGGGCGGGACGAAAGCACAGATACGCAGTATTTT. Its translation: CASSLGRDESTDTQYF.

The gene calls are TRBV7-3 and TRBJ1-4; 8 bases line up with TRBD1. Germline CDR1 reads SGHTA; CDR2 reads FQGTGA. The CDR3 length is 15 residues. Trimming took 2 bases from V and 8 from J; bases not matched to a gene: 7. The CDR3, as DNA: TGTGCCAGCAGCTTAGGGGCAGGGGGCGTGGAAAAACTGTTTTTT. This gives the protein CASSLGAGGVEKLFF.

The rearrangement joins TRBV2 to TRBJ1-6; TRBD1 matches 10 bases. CDR1 is SNHLY and CDR2 is FYNNEI in the germline V gene. This CDR3 is built from 17 residues. V was clipped by 8 bases and J by 9 bases; unmatched bases: 16. The CDR3 nucleotides read TGTGCCAGCTTGGCCCCGAGAGGACAGGGGGTTGGTTCACCCCTCCACTTT. This encodes CASLAPRGQGVGSPLHF.

The V and J genes are TRBV2 and TRBJ2-1; a possible D gene is TRBD1 (6 bases). Germline loops: CDR1 SNHLY, CDR2 FYNNEI. The CDR3 has 16 amino acids. V was shortened by 1 base and J by 6 bases, with 16 bases between the two germline ends. DNA for the CDR3: TGTGCCAGCAGTGAAGTCGGGTGGTTGGGGGCCAATGAGCAGTTCTTC. This encodes CASSEVGWLGANEQFF.

The chain combines TRBV9 with TRBJ1-5; D gene ambiguous. The CDR3 length is 16 residues. Germline V gene lookup returns CDR1 SGDLS and CDR2 YYNGEE. V lost 4 bases and J 6 bases, leaving 20 bases between the germline ends. In nucleotides, the CDR3 is TGTGCCAGCAGCTCAGGCCAGGACCCCAGCGGTCAGCCCCAGCATTTT. The encoded protein is CASSSGQDPSGQPQHF.

The chain couples TRBV19 to TRBJ2-2, with 15 positions matching TRBD2. The CDR3 extends over 20 amino acids. V shed 6 bases, J shed 1 base, and the junction held 12 bases outside the gene matches. The germline gives CDR1 LNHDA, CDR2 SQIVND (reference sequence). The CDR3 protein is CASSPLSGTSGGWNTGELFF. In DNA form, the CDR3 reads TGTGCCAGTAGCCCTTTGTCCGGGACTAGCGGGGGGTGGAACACCGGGGAGCTGTTTTTT.

This chain connects TRBV27 to TRBJ1-2; no reliable D call. This CDR3 has 15 amino acids. Trimming took 6 bases from V and 7 from J, leaving 21 bases between them. Germline values: CDR1 MNHEY, CDR2 SMNVEV (reference sequence). CDR3 coding DNA: TGTGCCAGCAGAGCCGTGCCCGGGGTTTCTTCTGGCTACACCTTC. This translates into CASRAVPGVSSGYTF.

J is TRBJ2-2 and V is TRBV3-1 (or the pseudogene TRBV3-2), with 13 bases matching TRBD2. Germline CDR1 reads LGHDT; CDR2 reads YNNKEL (reference sequence). There are 19 residues in the CDR3. V lost 4 bases and J lost 5; bases outside the gene matches: 13. The DNA for the CDR3 is TGTGCCAGCAGCCTTTCCCGGACTAGCGGGAGAAAGCGGACCGGGGAGCTGTTTTTT. It specifies CASSLSRTSGRKRTGELFF.

The chain joins TRBV10-3 to TRBJ1-6; D might be TRBD1 (6 bases). The CDR3 covers 13 residues. Germline loops: CDR1 ENHRY, CDR2 SYGVKD. With 10 bases removed from V and 9 bases from J, the gap between germline ends came to 16 bases. CDR3 protein: CASRTGFTSPLHF. The CDR3 nucleotides read TGTGCCAGCCGTACAGGGTTCACTTCACCCCTCCACTTT.

V gene TRBV11-3 combines with J gene TRBJ1-4, with 9 bases that match TRBD1. Trimming at V came to 3 bases and at J to 6 bases, leaving 5 bases not matched to a gene. The length of the CDR3 is 15 residues. The germline V gene has CDR1 SGHNT and CDR2 YENEEA. The CDR3 bases are TGTGCCAGCAGCTTGAAACGGACAGGGGATGAAAAACTGTTTTTT. It specifies CASSLKRTGDEKLFF.

The chain links TRBV6-1 to TRBJ1-3; the D is unclear. The length of the CDR3 is 14 residues. Germline V gene sequence: CDR1 MNHNS, CDR2 SASEGT. Deletions cut 5 bases from V and 0 bases from J, with 8 bases between. CDR3 protein: CASSHTDSGNTIYF. The CDR3, as DNA: TGTGCCAGCAGTCATACAGACTCTGGAAACACCATATATTTT.

The chain uses TRBV5-4 and TRBJ2-1; D might be TRBD1 (6 bases). The CDR3 runs to 15 residues. V was trimmed by 5 bases and J by 5 bases, leaving 17 bases between them. Per the germline V gene, CDR1 is SGHNT and CDR2 is YYREEE (reference sequence). The CDR3 here is CASSNGQSRHNEQFF. The CDR3 DNA sequence: TGTGCCAGCAGTAACGGACAGTCCAGACACAATGAGCAGTTCTTC.

This rearrangement joins TRBV28 to TRBJ2-7; the D gene is possibly TRBD1 (6 bases). The length of the CDR3 is 14 residues. The V gene lost 8 bases and the J gene lost 4 bases, with 18 bases spanning the gap. Germline CDR1 is MDHEN and CDR2 is SYDVKM. CDR3 nucleotide sequence: TGTGCCAGCGTAAGACCCGGGACATATTACGAGCAGTACTTC. Its translation is CASVRPGTYYEQYF.

The chain recombines TRBV7-8 with TRBJ2-1; 8 bases fit TRBD2. CDR1 and CDR2 (germline): SGHVS, FQNEAQ. V shed 4 bases and J 6 bases; nucleotides not matched to a gene: 20. The CDR3 loop spans 19 amino acids. CDR3 bases: TGTGCCAGCAGCTCGGGAACGAGCGGACTAGCCCATCTCGGCAATGAGCAGTTCTTC. Protein sequence: CASSSGTSGLAHLGNEQFF.

The rearrangement uses TRBV27 and TRBJ2-3; 9 positions agree with TRBD2. After removal of 4 bases from V and 9 bases from J, the junction contained 11 bases not matched to a gene. The CDR3 has 15 amino acids. From germline, CDR1 is MNHEY and CDR2 SMNVEV (reference sequence). As DNA, the CDR3 is TGTGCCAGCAGTTCGCTAGCGGGAATCTCGAAGACGCAGTATTTT. It encodes CASSSLAGISKTQYF.

This sequence joins TRBV6-5 and TRBJ1-1; perhaps TRBD1 as D (6 bases). CDR3 length: 15 amino acids. Germline V lookup: CDR1 MNHEY, CDR2 SVGAGI. Trimming stripped 0 bases from V and 0 bases from J, with 8 bases between. CDR3: CASSYSRGMNTEAFF. The CDR3 DNA reads TGTGCCAGCAGTTACTCAAGGGGGATGAACACTGAAGCTTTCTTT.

V gene TRBV6-5 combines with J gene TRBJ2-1, with 8 bases identical to TRBD1. V was pared by 5 bases and J by 9 bases, with 9 bases of the junction left unmatched. The CDR3 has 14 residues. Per the germline V gene, CDR1 is MNHEY and CDR2 is SVGAGI. In DNA, the CDR3 is TGTGCCAGCAGTATCCCAGGGGGCTCCGGTGAGCAGTTCTTC. Its protein is CASSIPGGSGEQFF.

The rearrangement links TRBV5-1 to TRBJ2-1; perhaps TRBD2 as D (6 bases). The CDR3 contains 15 residues. Looked up from germline, CDR1 is SGHRS and CDR2 is YFSETQ. Trimming pared 2 bases from V and 7 bases from J, leaving 16 bases between. The CDR3 loop reads CASSLRREVPNEQFF. CDR3 in DNA: TGCGCCAGCAGCTTACGGAGGGAGGTTCCGAATGAGCAGTTCTTC.

This clone came up once. The rearrangement uses TRBV2 and TRBJ1-1, with D perhaps matching TRBD1 (6 bases). CDR3 length equals 15 residues. Germline V CDR1 and CDR2: SNHLY, FYNNEI. With 6 bases removed from V and 0 bases from J, the gap between germline ends came to 14 bases. CDR3 residues: CASRPRQALNTEAFF. Here the CDR3 DNA reads TGTGCCAGCAGGCCCAGACAGGCACTGAACACTGAAGCTTTCTTT.

The V and J genes are TRBV2 and TRBJ1-3; TRBD1 is a possible D gene (5 bases). The length of the CDR3 is 15 residues. Trimming removed 3 bases at V and 4 bases at J, with 13 bases between. CDR1 is SNHLY, CDR2 FYNNEI, per germline. The CDR3 region has the DNA TGTGCCAGCAGTGAGACAGCACTGGGAGGAAACACCATATATTTT. Protein product: CASSETALGGNTIYF. Full variable domain (rest looked up from reference TRBV2 and TRBJ1-3): EPEVTQTPSHQVTQMGQEVILRCVPISNHLYFYWYRQILGQKVEFLVSFYNNEISEKSEIFDDQFSVERPDGSNFTLKIRSTKLEDSAMYFCASSETALGGNTIYFGEGSWLTVV.